This TCR beta chain was captured by sequencing in a study of regulatory T cells in long-lasting Graves disease. In its sample, this clonotype was seen many times. The antigen is undetermined. Arm-PCR with iRepertoire HTBI primers amplified the CDR3 regions for these TCR beta libraries. Original methodology: From all samples, identification returned 12 to 15 TRBJ and under 75 TRBV segments. From the multiplex PCR reads, TCRdb called clonotypes with MiXCR, one entry per CDR3 protein. TCRdb's processing, not the study's, gives the V and J calls here. This table has about 340,000 distinct CDR3 sequences, roughly a fifth appearing once. J was trimmed by 5 bases and V by 3 bases; bases with no gene match: 7. Germline lookup yields CDR1 SGHRS and CDR2 YFSETQ. CDR3 length: 14 amino acids. As to time point: persistent/refractory GD, antithyroid drugs over 5 years with positive TRAb. From PBMCs, RNA was extracted and then used to make the TCR library.

General study findings and limits: New patients shared more than 750 public clonotypes, fewer than the 2,500 to 3,000 shared by persistent patients. The TCR repertoire of persistent Graves' patients was less diverse than that of newly diagnosed ones.

The sample in question was peripheral blood mononuclear cells (PBMCs), obtained when the disease was refractory, from a patient treated with antithyroid drugs. The TCR sequence derives from a female donor with Graves disease. The chain links TRBV5-1 to TRBJ2-7; 8 nucleotides match TRBD1. CDR3 sequence reads: CASSSRTGTDEQYF. The CDR3 nucleotides read TGCGCCAGCAGCTCTCGGACAGGGACTGACGAGCAGTACTTC.